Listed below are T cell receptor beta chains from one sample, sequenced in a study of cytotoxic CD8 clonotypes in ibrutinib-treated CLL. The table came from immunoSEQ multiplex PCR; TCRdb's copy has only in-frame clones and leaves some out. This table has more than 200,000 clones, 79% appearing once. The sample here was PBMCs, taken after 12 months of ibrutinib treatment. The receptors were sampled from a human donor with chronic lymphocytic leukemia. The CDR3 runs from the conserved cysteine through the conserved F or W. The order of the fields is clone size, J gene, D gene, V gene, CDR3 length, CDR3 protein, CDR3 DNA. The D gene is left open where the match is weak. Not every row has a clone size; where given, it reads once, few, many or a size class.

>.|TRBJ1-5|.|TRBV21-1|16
CASSKRGNHSNQPQHF
TGTGCCAGCAGCAAACGGGGGAACCATAGCAATCAGCCCCAGCATTTT
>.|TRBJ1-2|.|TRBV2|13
CASSESGWHGYTF
TGTGCCAGCAGTGAATCGGGATGGCATGGCTACACCTTC
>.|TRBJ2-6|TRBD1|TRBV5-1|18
CASSWRTGDPSGANVLTF
TGCGCCAGCAGCTGGAGGACAGGGGACCCCTCTGGGGCCAACGTCCTGACTTTC
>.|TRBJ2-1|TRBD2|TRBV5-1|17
CASSRRGRGAVDNEQFF
TGCGCCAGCAGCCGGCGAGGGCGGGGGGCCGTAGATAATGAGCAGTTCTTC
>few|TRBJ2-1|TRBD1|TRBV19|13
CASSVTGDNEQFF
TGTGCCAGTAGTGTCACAGGGGACAATGAGCAGTTCTTC
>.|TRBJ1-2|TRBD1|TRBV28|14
CASSSGQLTYGYTF
TGTGCCAGCAGCTCGGGACAGCTTACTTATGGCTACACCTTC
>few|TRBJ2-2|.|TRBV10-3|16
CAISESYSGLTGELFF
TGTGCCATCAGTGAGTCGTACAGCGGGTTGACCGGGGAGCTGTTTTTT
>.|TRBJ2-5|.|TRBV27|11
CASSSGETQYF
TGTGCCAGCAGTTCCGGAGAGACCCAGTACTTC
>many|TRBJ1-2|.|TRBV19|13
CASSSTEHYGYTF
TGTGCCAGTAGTTCGACCGAGCATTATGGCTACACCTTC
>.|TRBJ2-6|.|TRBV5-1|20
CASSGLGAAYSPSGANVLTF
TGCGCCAGCAGCGGGTTGGGGGCGGCCTATTCCCCCTCTGGGGCCAACGTCCTGACTTTC
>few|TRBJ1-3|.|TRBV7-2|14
CASSLSGFGNTIYF
TGTGCCAGCAGCTTGTCAGGGTTCGGAAACACCATATATTTT
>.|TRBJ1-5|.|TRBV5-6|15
CASSLLAGANQPQHF
TGTGCCAGCAGCTTGTTGGCAGGGGCGAATCAGCCCCAGCATTTT
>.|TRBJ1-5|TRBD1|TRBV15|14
CATSRGQGAQPQHF
TGTGCCACCAGCAGAGGCCAGGGGGCTCAGCCCCAGCATTTT
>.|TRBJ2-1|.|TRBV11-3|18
CASSLDQGGSSTKNEQFF
TGTGCCAGCAGCTTAGATCAAGGAGGATCCTCGACAAAAAATGAGCAGTTCTTC
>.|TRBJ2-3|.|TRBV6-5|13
CASSRTLTDTQYF
TGTGCCAGCAGTAGGACCTTGACAGATACGCAGTATTTT
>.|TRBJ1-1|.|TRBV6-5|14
CASSPRSVDTEAFF
TGTGCCAGCAGTCCGAGAAGTGTGGACACTGAAGCTTTCTTT
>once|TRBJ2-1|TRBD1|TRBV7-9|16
CASSSLGTGINNEQFF
TGTGCCAGCAGCTCTCTTGGGACAGGGATAAACAATGAGCAGTTCTTC
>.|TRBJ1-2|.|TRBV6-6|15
CASSYVVGGTYGYTF
TGTGCCAGCAGTTACGTGGTGGGGGGTACCTATGGCTACACCTTC
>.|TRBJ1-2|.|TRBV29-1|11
CSVARDHGYTF
TGCAGCGTTGCTAGGGACCATGGCTACACCTTC
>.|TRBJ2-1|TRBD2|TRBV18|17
CASSRPGTSGTYNEQFF
TGTGCCAGCTCACGACCCGGGACTAGCGGGACCTACAATGAGCAGTTCTTC
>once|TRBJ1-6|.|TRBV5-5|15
CASSLVGTVNSPLHF
TGTGCCAGCAGCTTGGTAGGGACGGTTAATTCACCCCTCCACTTT
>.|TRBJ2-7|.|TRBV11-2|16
CASSLDSWQGVYEQYF
TGTGCCAGCAGCTTAGATAGTTGGCAGGGTGTCTACGAGCAGTACTTC
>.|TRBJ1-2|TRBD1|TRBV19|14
CASSMDRGYYGYTF
TGTGCCAGTAGTATGGACAGGGGCTACTATGGCTACACCTTC
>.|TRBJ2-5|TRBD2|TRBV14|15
CASSHSGRAYETQYF
TGTGCCAGCAGCCATTCCGGGAGGGCCTACGAGACCCAGTACTTC
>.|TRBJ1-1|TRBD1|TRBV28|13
CATPGQAPTEAFF
TGTGCCACCCCCGGACAGGCCCCCACTGAAGCTTTCTTT
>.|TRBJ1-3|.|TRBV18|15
CASSPTDRGGNTIYF
TGTGCCAGCTCACCCACCGACAGAGGGGGAAACACCATATATTTT
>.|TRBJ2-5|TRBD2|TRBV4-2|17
CASSQDGTSGFQETQYF
TGTGCCAGCAGCCAAGATGGAACTAGCGGGTTCCAAGAGACCCAGTACTTC
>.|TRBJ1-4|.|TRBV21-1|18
CASSAPRAPGPPDEKLFF
TGTGCCAGCAGCGCCCCCCGGGCACCGGGACCTCCCGATGAAAAACTGTTTTTT
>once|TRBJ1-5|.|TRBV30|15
CAWSGGNFGVQPQHF
TGTGCCTGGAGCGGTGGGAATTTCGGGGTCCAGCCCCAGCATTTT
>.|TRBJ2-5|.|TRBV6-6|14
CASSSGGGGETQYF
TGTGCCAGCAGTTCAGGGGGCGGGGGAGAGACCCAGTACTTC
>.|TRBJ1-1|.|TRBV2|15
CASSQQGMANTEAFF
TGTGCCAGCAGCCAACAGGGTATGGCGAACACTGAAGCTTTCTTT
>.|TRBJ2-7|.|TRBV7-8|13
CASSLQTLYEQYF
TGTGCCAGCAGCTTACAGACCCTCTACGAGCAGTACTTC
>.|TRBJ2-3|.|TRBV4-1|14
CASSQQGRADTQYF
TGCGCCAGCAGCCAACAGGGCCGGGCAGATACGCAGTATTTT
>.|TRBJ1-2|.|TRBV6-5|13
CASSRGRGGGYTF
TGTGCCAGCAGTCGTGGCCGGGGAGGAGGCTACACCTTC
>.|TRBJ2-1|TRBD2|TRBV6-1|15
CASGSWLAGSSEQFF
TGTGCCAGCGGGTCTTGGCTAGCGGGAAGCAGTGAGCAGTTCTTC
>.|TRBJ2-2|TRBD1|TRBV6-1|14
CASSRQGNTGELFF
TGTGCCAGCAGTCGACAGGGGAACACCGGGGAGCTGTTTTTT
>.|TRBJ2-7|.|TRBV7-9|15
CASSQKGSDDYEQYF
TGTGCCAGCAGCCAAAAAGGGTCCGACGACTACGAGCAGTACTTC
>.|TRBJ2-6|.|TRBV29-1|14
CSVDPASGANVLTF
TGCAGCGTTGACCCAGCCTCTGGGGCCAACGTCCTGACTTTC
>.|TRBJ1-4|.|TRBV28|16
CASSLREGRGNEKLFF
TGTGCCAGCAGTTTAAGGGAGGGCAGGGGTAATGAAAAACTGTTTTTT
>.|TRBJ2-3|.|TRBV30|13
CAADNMGRDTQYF
TGTGCCGCCGACAACATGGGCCGGGATACGCAGTATTTT
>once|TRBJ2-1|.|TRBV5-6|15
CASSSKVGSYNEQFF
TGTGCCAGCAGCTCAAAGGTGGGGTCCTACAATGAGCAGTTCTTC